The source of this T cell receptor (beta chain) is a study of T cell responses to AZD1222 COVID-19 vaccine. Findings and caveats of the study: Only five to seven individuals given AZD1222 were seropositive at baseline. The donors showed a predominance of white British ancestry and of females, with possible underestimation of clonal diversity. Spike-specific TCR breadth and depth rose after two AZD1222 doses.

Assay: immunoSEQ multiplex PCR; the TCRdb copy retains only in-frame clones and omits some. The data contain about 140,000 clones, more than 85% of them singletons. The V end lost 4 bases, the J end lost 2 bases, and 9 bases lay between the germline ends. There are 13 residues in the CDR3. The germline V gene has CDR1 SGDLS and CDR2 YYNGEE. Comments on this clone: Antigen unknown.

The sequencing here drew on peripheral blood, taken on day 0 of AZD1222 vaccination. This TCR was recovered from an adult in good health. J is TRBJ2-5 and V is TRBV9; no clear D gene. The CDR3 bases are TGTGCCAGCAGCCCCCGACCTCAAGAGACCCAGTACTTC. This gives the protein CASSPRPQETQYF.